This TCR beta chain is from a study of cytomegalovirus exposure and HLA in healthy donors. Overall study findings and caveats: A few chains tied to CMV proved CMV antigen-specific in vitro. TCR beta sequences reportedly predicted most subjects' HLA-A and HLA-B alleles accurately.

This CDR3 is 14 amino acids long. Germline-derived CDR1 and CDR2 are MNHNY and SVGAGI (reference sequence). V trimming: 6 bases; J trimming: 1 base; junction bases outside the gene matches: 5. In the case of this clone: Its matching antigen is unknown.

In the PCR, 60 Vbeta and 13 Jbeta primers were used. Clones were read by immunoSEQ multiplex PCR, and TCRdb kept only the in-frame ones, dropping some. The sample includes around 170,000 clones, 70% to 80% of them seen just once. The rearrangement joins TRBV6-6 to TRBJ2-5; 7 bases are shared with TRBD2. Sequenced material: PBMCs. The receptor was isolated from a man aged 40-49 years in good health and CMV-seronegative. The CDR3 nucleotides read TGTGCCAGCAGCTGGGGAGGGACCCAAGAGACCCAGTACTTC. This codes for CASSWGGTQETQYF.